The 30 T cell receptor beta chains below all came from one sample that was sequenced in a study of cytomegalovirus exposure and HLA in healthy donors. Measured with immunoSEQ multiplex PCR; TCRdb has only the in-frame clones, and not every one. The sample lists about 250,000 clones; approximately 84% were seen once. The sample comprised PBMCs. The source is a man aged 18 to 30 in good health and CMV-seropositive.

This chain uses TRBV4-1 with TRBJ2-7, with 11 bases aligning to TRBD2. Germline lookup yields CDR1 MGHRA and CDR2 YSYEKL. CDR3 length equals 18 residues. The V gene end was trimmed by 0 bases and the J gene end by 0 bases; junction bases not matched to a gene: 7. The CDR3 region has the DNA TGCGCCAGCAGCCAAGATCGCCTAGCGGGAGGCCTCTCCTACGAGCAGTACTTC. Translating gives CASSQDRLAGGLSYEQYF.

The CDR3 sequence is CASSRRVDTDEQYF. Written as DNA, the CDR3 is TGTGCCAGCAGCCGCCGGGTTGACACTGACGAGCAGTACTTC. The gene calls are TRBV14 and TRBJ2-7; no firm D call. Trimming stripped 4 bases from V and 5 bases from J, with 15 bases between. Germline V CDR1 and CDR2: SGHDN, FVKESK. The CDR3 loop spans 14 amino acids.

V usage is TRBV19 and J usage is TRBJ2-5; 9 bases align to TRBD1. Trimming cost V 9 bases and J 5 bases; bases outside gene matches: 10. Germline-derived CDR1 and CDR2 are LNHDA and SQIVND (reference sequence). The CDR3 length is 14 residues. In DNA form, the CDR3 reads TGTGCCAGCTCCGAGGGGACAGGGTTGGAGACCCAGTACTTC. This codes for CASSEGTGLETQYF.

The CDR3 DNA reads as TGTGCCAGCAGTTCTATCCTGGGTGGACGAAGCCTCTATGGCTACACCTTC. Translating gives CASSSILGGRSLYGYTF. The rearrangement joins TRBV28 to TRBJ1-2; no definite D call. V lost 4 bases, J lost 4 bases, and 22 bases lay in between. CDR3 length: 17 residues. Germline lookup yields CDR1 MDHEN and CDR2 SYDVKM.

The chain combines TRBV7-2 with TRBJ2-7; D gene unclear. Deletions cut 1 base from V and 4 bases from J, with 5 bases between. The CDR3 is made up of 12 amino acids. The germline V gene encodes CDR1 SGHTA and CDR2 FQGNSA. This CDR3 is CASSLVGYEQYF. For the CDR3, the DNA is TGTGCCAGCAGCTTAGTGGGGTACGAGCAGTACTTC.

The V gene is TRBV30, the J gene TRBJ1-1; 9 nucleotides align to TRBD1. J gave up 5 bases and V 4 bases, and 11 bases lay outside the gene matches. The germline V gene encodes CDR1 GTSNPN and CDR2 SVGIG (reference sequence). This CDR3 contains 15 residues. CDR3 bases: TGTGCCTGGAAGGGTCTCGGGACAGGGAAAACTGAAGCTTTCTTT. It codes for CAWKGLGTGKTEAFF.

The V and J genes are TRBV5-5 and TRBJ1-5; D may be TRBD1 (5 bases). The CDR3 runs to 18 residues. Between the trimmed V and J ends, which lost 1 base and 5 bases, there was a span of 22 bases. Per the germline V gene, CDR1 is SGHKS and CDR2 is YYEKEE (reference sequence). CDR3 sequence (DNA): TGTGCCAGCAGCTTGACCGAAACAGGAGCAACGTCCTATCAGCCCCAGCATTTT. Protein sequence: CASSLTETGATSYQPQHF.

V usage is TRBV19 and J usage is TRBJ2-7; D is possibly TRBD1 or TRBD2 (5 bases each). V lost 5 bases and J lost 3, with 11 bases in between. Germline-derived CDR1 and CDR2 are LNHDA and SQIVND (reference sequence). The CDR3 spans 13 residues. This chain's CDR3 is CASSPRDVYEQYF. CDR3 nucleotide sequence: TGTGCCAGTAGTCCCCGGGACGTCTACGAGCAGTACTTC.

This sequence joins TRBV12-5 and TRBJ1-1, with unresolved D. Trimming took off 1 base at V and 7 bases at J, with 10 bases between the two ends. CDR1 and CDR2 (germline): LGHNT, FRNRAP. This CDR3 comprises 13 residues. The CDR3 sequence: CASGLGIGVEAFF. CDR3 sequence (DNA): TGTGCTAGTGGTTTGGGTATCGGGGTTGAAGCTTTCTTT. Full variable domain (remainder filled in from reference TRBV12-5 and TRBJ1-1): DARVTQTPRHKVTEMGQEVTMRCQPILGHNTVFWYRQTMMQGLELLAYFRNRAPLDDSGMPKDRFSAEMPDATLATLKIQPSEPRDSAVYFCASGLGIGVEAFFGQGTRLTVV.

The CDR3 coding sequence is TGCGCCAGCAGCTTGGAGCGGCAGGGTGAGGGCTACACCTTC. It is translated as CASSLERQGEGYTF. The V gene is TRBV5-1, the J gene TRBJ1-2; D perhaps matches TRBD1 (5 bases). This CDR3 is built from 14 residues. CDR1 is SGHRS and CDR2 is YFSETQ in the germline V gene. Trimming left V 0 bases short and J 8 bases short, with 14 bases between.

This chain links TRBV5-1 with TRBJ1-1, with TRBD1 identical over 9 bases. Germline CDR1 SGHRS, CDR2 YFSETQ. After removal of 4 bases from V and 0 bases from J, the junction contained 7 bases not matched to a gene. CDR3 length equals 16 residues. CDR3 DNA: TGCGCCAGCAGCACCGGGACAGGGAAAATGAACACTGAAGCTTTCTTT. Translated: CASSTGTGKMNTEAFF.

This rearrangement joins TRBV4-1 to TRBJ1-3, with 8 bases aligning to TRBD1. The V and J ends lost 3 bases and 5 bases, in that order; junction bases with no gene match: 3. Germline V gene lookup returns CDR1 MGHRA and CDR2 YSYEKL. This CDR3 is built from 14 residues. CDR3 sequence reads: CASSQAGGRNTIYF. CDR3 nucleotides: TGCGCCAGCAGCCAGGCAGGGGGCCGAAACACCATATATTTT.

The chain joins TRBV27 to TRBJ2-7; D is perhaps TRBD1 (5 bases). The germline V and J ends were trimmed by 1 base and 3 bases, with 13 bases remaining between them. From germline, CDR1 is MNHEY and CDR2 SMNVEV (reference sequence). The length of the CDR3 is 15 residues. The CDR3 loop is CASSLLGAEVYEQYF. In DNA, the CDR3 is TGTGCCAGCAGTTTATTAGGGGCTGAAGTCTACGAGCAGTACTTC.

CDR3: CASSNRDYYNEQFF. The CDR3 DNA follows: TGTGCCAGCAGTAACAGGGACTATTACAATGAGCAGTTCTTC. V gene TRBV27 combines with J gene TRBJ2-1, with a possible D match to TRBD2 (7 bases). V lost 5 bases to trimming and J lost 4 bases, with 12 bases between them. Germline CDR1 MNHEY, CDR2 SMNVEV (reference sequence). The CDR3 loop spans 14 amino acids.

The genes are TRBV10-1 and TRBJ2-7; 11 bases agree with TRBD2. This CDR3 has 16 amino acids. V lost 4 bases and J lost 2; bases outside the gene matches: 7. Per germline, CDR1 WNHNN and CDR2 SYGVQD (reference sequence). CDR3 in amino acids: CASSVAGGELTYEQYF. The CDR3 DNA sequence: TGCGCCAGCAGTGTAGCGGGAGGGGAACTGACCTACGAGCAGTACTTC.

This clone appeared a few times. CDR3 nucleotides: TGTGCCAGCAGCTTAGTTGATGAGCAGTTCTTC. It codes for CASSLVDEQFF. The chain employs TRBV11-2 and TRBJ2-1; D is unresolved. V was pared by 1 base and J by 8 bases, with 3 bases between. The CDR3 loop spans 11 amino acids. Germline CDR1 and CDR2: SGHAT and FQNNGV. The variable domain in full, with the rest retrieved from reference TRBV11-2 and TRBJ2-1, is EAGVAQSPRYKIIEKRQSVAFWCNPISGHATLYWYQQILGQGPKLLIQFQNNGVVDDSQLPKDRFSAERLKGVDSTLKIQPAKLEDSAVYLCASSLVDEQFFGPGTRLTVL.

By share of the sample, this clone is medium-sized (0.01 to 0.1%). The chain is built from TRBV7-8 and TRBJ2-7; either TRBD1 or TRBD2 may supply D (6 bases each). The germline CDR1 and CDR2 sequences are SGHVS and FQNEAQ. Trimming cost V 5 bases and J 2 bases, with 19 bases left between them. The CDR3 is made up of 16 amino acids. The CDR3 coding sequence is TGTGCCAGCAGCCTGAGAGGGGGGACGTCCACCTACGAGCAGTACTTC. It codes for CASSLRGGTSTYEQYF.

This chain joins TRBV2 and TRBJ2-7, with 9 nucleotides matching TRBD1. The junction had 7 bases not matched to a gene; V was cut back by 6 bases and J by 4 bases. CDR3 length equals 14 residues. CDR1 and CDR2 from the germline V gene are SNHLY and FYNNEI. CDR3 in DNA: TGTGCCAGCAGATCGACAGGGGGTCAGTACGAGCAGTACTTC. Translation gives CASRSTGGQYEQYF.

J is TRBJ2-7 and V is TRBV4-3; 12 bases map to TRBD1. CDR1 LGHNA and CDR2 YSLEER come from the germline V gene. This CDR3 has 15 amino acids. The ends lost 0 bases at V and 5 bases at J; junction bases unmatched: 2. The CDR3 sequence: CASSQDRDRGHEQYF. The CDR3, as DNA: TGCGCCAGCAGCCAAGACCGGGACAGGGGGCACGAGCAGTACTTC.

V usage is TRBV6-6 and J usage is TRBJ2-1; unclear D gene. Germline V CDR1 and CDR2: MNHNY, SVGAGI (reference sequence). The germline V and J ends were trimmed by 5 bases and 6 bases, with 11 bases remaining between them. This CDR3 region has 13 residues. The CDR3 DNA sequence: TGTGCCAGCAGTCTCACGGCGCGCAATGAGCAGTTCTTC. Its translation is CASSLTARNEQFF.

This sequence joins TRBV7-9 and TRBJ2-3; possible D gene TRBD1, 6 bases. The germline V gene has CDR1 SEHNR and CDR2 FQNEAQ (reference sequence). The CDR3 length is 14 residues. V lost 5 bases, J lost 2 bases, and 11 bases lay in between. CDR3 residues: CASSPTGSTDTQYF. In DNA, the CDR3 is TGTGCCAGCAGCCCCACAGGGTCCACAGATACGCAGTATTTT.

The chain is built from TRBV6-5 and TRBJ1-4, with D unclear. The V end lost 2 bases, the J end lost 6 bases, and 10 bases lay between the germline ends. The CDR3 runs 14 residues. Germline V gene sequence: CDR1 MNHEY, CDR2 SVGAGI. CDR3 in amino acids: CASSYGPEDEKLFF. The CDR3 DNA reads as TGTGCCAGCAGTTACGGTCCGGAGGATGAAAAACTGTTTTTT.

This clone appeared a few times. The chain uses TRBV16 and TRBJ1-2; D unresolved. V was clipped by 4 bases and J by 6 bases, with 9 bases between them. This CDR3 is 12 amino acids long. The germline CDR1 and CDR2 sequences are KGHSY and FQNENV. The CDR3 DNA reads TGTGCCAGCAGCCGCCCCGGGGATGGCTACACCTTC. It specifies CASSRPGDGYTF.

This chain joins TRBV7-8 and TRBJ2-1; D not certain. The CDR3 spans 15 residues. Germline assignment: CDR1 SGHVS and CDR2 FQNEAQ. Trimming took off 2 bases at V and 2 bases at J, with 10 bases between the two ends. In DNA, the CDR3 is TGTGCCAGCAGCTTAATCGACCGAACCTACAATGAGCAGTTCTTC. It codes for CASSLIDRTYNEQFF.

The chain links TRBV5-1 to TRBJ2-7; D is unresolved. V lost 2 bases, J lost 0 bases, and 12 bases lay in between. Germline CDR1 reads SGHRS; CDR2 reads YFSETQ. CDR3 length: 15 amino acids. In DNA, the CDR3 is TGCGCCAGCAGCTTAGTTGGAAACCCCTCCTACGAGCAGTACTTC. The encoded protein is CASSLVGNPSYEQYF.

The chain links TRBV27 to TRBJ2-3; TRBD1 agrees at 8 bases. V was clipped by 4 bases and J by 5 bases; unmatched bases: 11. The CDR3 has 16 amino acids. Germline V gives CDR1 MNHEY, CDR2 SMNVEV (reference sequence). The chain's CDR3 is CASSSLRGLRVDTQYF. The DNA of the CDR3 is TGTGCCAGCAGTTCCCTCAGGGGGCTAAGGGTAGATACGCAGTATTTT.

J is TRBJ2-5 and V is TRBV6-5, with TRBD1 identical over 7 bases. This CDR3 region has 11 residues. J gave up 7 bases and V 6 bases, and 2 bases lay outside the gene matches. Germline V gene data show CDR1 as MNHEY and CDR2 as SVGAGI. The DNA for the CDR3 is TGTGCCAGCAGCCACAGGGGGACCCAGTACTTC. It yields the protein CASSHRGTQYF.

This sequence joins TRBV12-5 and TRBJ2-5; the D call may be TRBD1 or TRBD2 (5 bases each). The germline gives CDR1 LGHNT, CDR2 FRNRAP. The CDR3 extends over 13 amino acids. V gave up 5 bases and J gave up 4 bases, with 11 bases separating them. The CDR3 sequence is CASGATGRETQYF. In DNA form, the CDR3 reads TGTGCTAGTGGTGCTACGGGGCGAGAGACCCAGTACTTC.

This chain links TRBV5-1 with TRBJ2-7; 12 nucleotides line up with TRBD2. Losses at the gene ends were 3 bases for V and 3 bases for J; bases not matched to a gene: 7. The CDR3 is 16 amino acids. CDR1 and CDR2 (germline): SGHRS, YFSETQ. This chain's CDR3 is CASSSGLAGLLYEQYF. The CDR3 DNA reads TGCGCCAGCAGCTCCGGACTAGCGGGACTTCTCTACGAGCAGTACTTC.

The genes are TRBV6-1 and TRBJ1-1, with D unclear. The CDR3 covers 15 residues. The V gene lost 3 bases and the J gene lost 3 bases, with 14 bases spanning the gap. Germline CDR1 is MNHNS and CDR2 is SASEGT. The chain's CDR3 is CASSESPKWDTEAFF. CDR3 bases: TGTGCCAGCAGTGAGAGCCCGAAGTGGGACACTGAAGCTTTCTTT.